This TCR beta chain was captured by sequencing in a study of beta chain features in type 1 diabetes. Study-wide context: In all, around 100,000,000 sorted cells from all samples were analyzed.

A CD45RO/CCR7/CD25/CD127/CD95/CD27 panel sorted naive, central memory, regulatory and stem cell-like memory CD4+ cells. From germline, CDR1 is SGHTA and CDR2 FQGNSA. Trimming took 1 base from V and 2 from J, leaving 11 bases between them. The CDR3 totals 15 residues. Since all of the isolated RNA was reverse transcribed, expressed TCRB transcripts were what got sequenced. Repertoires were generated with immunoSEQ multiplex PCR, while TCRdb's copy carries only in-frame clones and drops some. The sample includes under 300,000 clones, around 22% seen only once; the top ten take 0.012%. General study points: In every one of the four CD4+ subsets, TCRB CDR3s were moderately but significantly shorter in Type 1 diabetes patients.

Concerning this clone: Antigen: not known.

The sample was naive CD4+ T cells from blood. The clonotype originates from a woman between 25 and 40 years old with type 1 diabetes. This chain uses TRBV7-2 with TRBJ1-2; perhaps TRBD1 as D (6 bases). In DNA, the CDR3 is TGTGCCAGCAGCTTAGTTACAGGGCACAACTATGGCTACACCTTC. Amino acids: CASSLVTGHNYGYTF. Full variable domain (remainder filled in from reference TRBV7-2 and TRBJ1-2): GAGVSQSPSNKVTEKGKDVELRCDPISGHTALYWYRQSLGQGLEFLIYFQGNSAPDKSGLPSDRFSAERTGGSVSTLTIQRTQQEDSAVYLCASSLVTGHNYGYTFGSGTRLTVV.